This T cell receptor beta chain was observed in a study of cytomegalovirus exposure and HLA in healthy donors. Per the germline V gene, CDR1 is GTSNPN and CDR2 is SVGIG (reference sequence). This CDR3 has 13 residues. V lost 2 bases, J lost 4 bases, and 9 bases lay in between. The PCR contained 60 Vbeta and 13 Jbeta primers. Original processing notes: Some 80 million unique TCR beta chains, some 9.9 million shared, were counted in a later analysis. The protocol was immunoSEQ multiplex PCR, while the TCRdb copy is restricted to in-frame clones and leaves out a portion. V and J calls and clone size are copied from that table; D and trimming were computed from the DNA. The table records approximately 110,000 clones, about three quarters of them present only once.

The specimen was PBMCs. This receptor was taken from a female donor in good health and CMV-seropositive. This chain uses TRBV30 with TRBJ1-5; no reliable D call. The CDR3 protein is CAWSNTGNQPQHF. The CDR3 coding sequence is TGTGCCTGGAGTAACACGGGGAATCAGCCCCAGCATTTT.